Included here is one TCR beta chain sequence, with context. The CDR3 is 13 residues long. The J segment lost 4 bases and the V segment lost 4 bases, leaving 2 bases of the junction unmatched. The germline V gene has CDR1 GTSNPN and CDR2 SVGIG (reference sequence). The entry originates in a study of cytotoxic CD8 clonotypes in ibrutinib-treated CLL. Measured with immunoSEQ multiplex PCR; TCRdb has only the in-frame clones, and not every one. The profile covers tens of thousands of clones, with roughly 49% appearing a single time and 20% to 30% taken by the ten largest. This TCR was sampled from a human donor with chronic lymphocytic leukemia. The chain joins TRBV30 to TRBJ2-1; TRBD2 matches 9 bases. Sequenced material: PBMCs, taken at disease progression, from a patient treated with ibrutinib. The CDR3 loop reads CAWKLAGYNEQFF. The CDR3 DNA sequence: TGTGCCTGGAAGCTAGCGGGGTACAATGAGCAGTTCTTC.